The clone carrying this TCR beta chain has only a few counts. What it binds is not known. This sample was taken from a study of cytotoxic CD8 clonotypes in ibrutinib-treated CLL. Study summary: There were 11 relapsed/refractory patients and about 15 treatment-naive patients, and approximately 17 were IGHV unmutated. The sample average was about 240,000 productive templates and roughly 90,000 productive rearrangements. Findings of the study overall: Samples from sustained-remission and progressing patients were taken at different times.

TCRdb keeps only in-frame clones here, not all; method: immunoSEQ multiplex PCR. The sample holds about 63,000 clones, around 60% seen once. V dropped 7 bases and J dropped 8 bases, with 26 bases sitting between them. This CDR3 is 16 amino acids long. Per the germline V gene, CDR1 is MDHEN and CDR2 is SYDVKM. Genomic DNA in an amount of approximately 2 micrograms was extracted from cryopreserved PBMCs and used for the preparation of TCR beta libraries. The gene calls are TRBV28 and TRBJ1-2; D is undetermined. Material: PBMCs, obtained after 12 months of ibrutinib treatment. The clonotype was recovered from a human donor with chronic lymphocytic leukemia. The CDR3 bases are TGTGCCAGCAAACAGAATCCCCACATCTCGGCCAGCGGCTACACCTTC. It is translated as CASKQNPHISASGYTF.